The clone carrying this TCR beta chain was recorded at least ten times. The target antigen is unknown. Not a single patient had been given any form of treatment at any point before undergoing thyroid surgery. Per the original methods: To classify distant metastasis in papillary thyroid cancer, a model was built from CDR3 differences across clinicopathological groups. TCRdb reanalyzed the PCR reads with MiXCR. The authors' filters were not applied to this entry. The table lists tens of thousands of clones, about a sixth of them singletons. The data originate from a study of metastatic and nonmetastatic thyroid tumors. For the study at large: Malignant and benign thyroid patients had repertoires compared in peripheral blood and tumor or nodule tissue.

Germline-derived CDR1 and CDR2 are SGHVS and FQNEAQ. CDR3 size: 18 residues. V was pared by 5 bases and J by 5 bases, with 27 bases between. Overall study findings and caveats: Reports indicated that malignant thyroid tumors showed significantly higher TCR beta diversity than benign nodules did, in blood and tumor.

The V gene is TRBV7-8, the J gene TRBJ2-5, with D possibly TRBD1 on 5 matching bases. The source of this sequence is a female donor with papillary thyroid cancer or a benign thyroid nodule (not recorded which). Some clones in this sample may be carry-over from other donors' samples. Sequenced input: blood. CDR3 in DNA: TGTGCCAGCAGCCGCGTTAAAGGAAGGGGCTACGGAAGCGAGACCCAGTACTTC. Its translation: CASSRVKGRGYGSETQYF.